This TCR beta chain was sequenced during a study of T cells in Graves' hyperthyroidism and ophthalmopathy. CDR3 length: 15 residues. CDR1 is DFQATT and CDR2 is SNEGSKA in the germline V gene (reference sequence). V lost 3 bases and J lost 0, with 14 bases in between. This clonotype occurred a few times. The investigators amplified TCR beta CDR3 regions from RNA transcripts. With the HTBI primer set, the TCR CDR3 went through a first round of RT-PCR. TCRdb reanalysed the multiplex PCR reads using MiXCR and keeps one entry per CDR3 protein. Of about 840,000 distinct CDR3 sequences listed, more than 30% were seen once; the top ten hold around 9.3%.

Sequenced input: blood. The clonotype originates from a man between 18 and 29 years old with Graves' hyperthyroidism. The chain uses TRBV20-1 and TRBJ1-2, with D uncertain. CDR3 residues: CSASPRLRANYGYTF. Written as DNA, the CDR3 is TGCAGTGCTAGTCCTCGACTCCGAGCTAACTATGGCTACACCTTC.